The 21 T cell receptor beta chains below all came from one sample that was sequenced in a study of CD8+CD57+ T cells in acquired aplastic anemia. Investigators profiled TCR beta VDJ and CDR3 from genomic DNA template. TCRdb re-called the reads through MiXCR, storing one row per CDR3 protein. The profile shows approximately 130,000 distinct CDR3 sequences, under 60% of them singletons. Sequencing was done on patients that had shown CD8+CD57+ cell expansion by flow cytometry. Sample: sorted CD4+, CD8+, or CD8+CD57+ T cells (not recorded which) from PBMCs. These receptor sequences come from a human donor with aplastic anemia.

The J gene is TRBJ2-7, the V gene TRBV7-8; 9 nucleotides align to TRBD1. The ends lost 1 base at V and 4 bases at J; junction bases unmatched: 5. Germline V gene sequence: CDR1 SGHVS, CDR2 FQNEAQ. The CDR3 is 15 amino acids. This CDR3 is CASSLGGTGSYEQYF. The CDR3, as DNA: TGTGCCAGCAGCTTAGGCGGGACAGGGTCGTACGAGCAGTACTTC.

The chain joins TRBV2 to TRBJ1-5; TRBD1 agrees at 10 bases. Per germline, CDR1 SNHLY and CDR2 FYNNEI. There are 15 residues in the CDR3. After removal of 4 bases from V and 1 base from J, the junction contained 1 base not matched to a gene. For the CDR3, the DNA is TGTGCCAGCAGTGGGACAGGGGGGAGCAATCAGCCCCAGCATTTT. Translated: CASSGTGGSNQPQHF. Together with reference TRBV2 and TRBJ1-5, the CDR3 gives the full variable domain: EPEVTQTPSHQVTQMGQEVILRCVPISNHLYFYWYRQILGQKVEFLVSFYNNEISEKSEIFDDQFSVERPDGSNFTLKIRSTKLEDSAMYFCASSGTGGSNQPQHFGDGTRLSIL.

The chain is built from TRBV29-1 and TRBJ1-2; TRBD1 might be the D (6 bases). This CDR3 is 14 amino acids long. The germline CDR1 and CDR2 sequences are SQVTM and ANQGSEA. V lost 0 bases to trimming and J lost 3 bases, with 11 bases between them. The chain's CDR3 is CSVEDPGQYYGYTF. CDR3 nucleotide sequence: TGCAGCGTTGAAGATCCCGGACAGTACTATGGCTACACCTTC.

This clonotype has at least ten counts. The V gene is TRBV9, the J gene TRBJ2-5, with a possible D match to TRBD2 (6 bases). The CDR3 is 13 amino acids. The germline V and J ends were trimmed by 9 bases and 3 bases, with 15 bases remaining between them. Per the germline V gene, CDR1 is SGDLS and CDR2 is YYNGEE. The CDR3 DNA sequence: TGTGCCACCCGGCGGGGAGGAGAAGAGACCCAGTACTTC. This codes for CATRRGGEETQYF.

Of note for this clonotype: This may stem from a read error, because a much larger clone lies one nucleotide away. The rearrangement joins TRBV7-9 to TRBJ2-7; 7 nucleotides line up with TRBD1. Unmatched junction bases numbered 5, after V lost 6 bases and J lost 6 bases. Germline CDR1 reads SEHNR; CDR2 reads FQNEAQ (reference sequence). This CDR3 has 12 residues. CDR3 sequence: CASRPTGSEQYF. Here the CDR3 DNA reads TGTGCCAGCAGACCGACAGGGTCCGAGCAGTACTTC.

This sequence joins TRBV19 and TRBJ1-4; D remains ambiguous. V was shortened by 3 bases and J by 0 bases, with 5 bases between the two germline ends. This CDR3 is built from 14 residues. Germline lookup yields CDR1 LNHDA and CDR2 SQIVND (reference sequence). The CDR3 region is CASSIGSTNEKLFF. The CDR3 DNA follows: TGTGCCAGTAGTATCGGTTCAACTAATGAAAAACTGTTTTTT.

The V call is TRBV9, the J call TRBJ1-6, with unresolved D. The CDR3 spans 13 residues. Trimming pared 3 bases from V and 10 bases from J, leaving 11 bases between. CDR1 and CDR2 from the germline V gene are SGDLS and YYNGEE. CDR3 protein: CASSARDDSPLHF. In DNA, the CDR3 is TGTGCCAGCAGCGCAAGGGATGACTCACCCCTCCACTTT.

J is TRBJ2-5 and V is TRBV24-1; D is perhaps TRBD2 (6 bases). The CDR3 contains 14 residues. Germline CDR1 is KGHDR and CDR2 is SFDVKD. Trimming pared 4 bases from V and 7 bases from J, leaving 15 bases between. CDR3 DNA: TGTGCCACCAGTGACTTGGGGGTGGAGGGGACCCAGTACTTC. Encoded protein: CATSDLGVEGTQYF.

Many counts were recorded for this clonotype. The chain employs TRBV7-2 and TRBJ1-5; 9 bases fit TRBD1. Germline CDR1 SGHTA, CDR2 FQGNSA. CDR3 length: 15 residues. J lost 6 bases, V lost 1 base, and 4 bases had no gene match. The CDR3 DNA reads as TGTGCCAGCAGCTTAGGACAGGGGGATCTTCAGCCCCAGCATTTT. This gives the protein CASSLGQGDLQPQHF.

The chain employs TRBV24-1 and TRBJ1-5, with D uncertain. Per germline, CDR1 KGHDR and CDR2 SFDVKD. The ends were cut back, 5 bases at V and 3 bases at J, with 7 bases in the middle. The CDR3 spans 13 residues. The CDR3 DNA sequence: TGTGCCACCAGTGGAGGCCCCAATCAGCCCCAGCATTTT. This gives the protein CATSGGPNQPQHF.

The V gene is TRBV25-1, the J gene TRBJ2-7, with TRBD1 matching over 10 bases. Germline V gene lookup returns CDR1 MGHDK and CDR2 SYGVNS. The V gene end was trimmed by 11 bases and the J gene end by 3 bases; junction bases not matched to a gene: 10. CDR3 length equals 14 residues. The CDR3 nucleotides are TGTGCCTCGACCCTGGGACAGGGGAACTACGAGCAGTACTTC. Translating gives CASTLGQGNYEQYF.

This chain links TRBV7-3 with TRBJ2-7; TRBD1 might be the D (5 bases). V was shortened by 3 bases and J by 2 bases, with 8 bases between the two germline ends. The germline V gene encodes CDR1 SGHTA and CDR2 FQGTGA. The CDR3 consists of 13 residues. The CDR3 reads CASSLDKAYEQYF. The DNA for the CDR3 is TGTGCCAGCAGCTTGGACAAAGCCTACGAGCAGTACTTC.

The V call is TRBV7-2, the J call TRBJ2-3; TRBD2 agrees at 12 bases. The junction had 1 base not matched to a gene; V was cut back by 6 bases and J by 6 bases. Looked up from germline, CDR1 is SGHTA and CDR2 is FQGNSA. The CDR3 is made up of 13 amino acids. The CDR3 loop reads CASRTSGSDTQYF. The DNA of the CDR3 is TGTGCCAGCAGGACTAGCGGGAGTGATACGCAGTATTTT.

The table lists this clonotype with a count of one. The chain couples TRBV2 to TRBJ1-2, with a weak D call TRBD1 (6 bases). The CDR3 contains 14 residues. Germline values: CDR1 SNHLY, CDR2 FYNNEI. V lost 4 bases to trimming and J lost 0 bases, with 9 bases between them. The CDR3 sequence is CASSGQVSNYGYTF. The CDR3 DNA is TGTGCCAGCAGTGGACAGGTCTCTAACTATGGCTACACCTTC.

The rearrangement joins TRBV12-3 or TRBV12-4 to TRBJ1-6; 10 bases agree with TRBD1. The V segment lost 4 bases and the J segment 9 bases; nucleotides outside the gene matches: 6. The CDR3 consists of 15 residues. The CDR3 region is CASSSGQGEGSPLHF. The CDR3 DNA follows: TGTGCCAGCAGTTCCGGACAGGGGGAGGGTTCACCCCTCCACTTT.

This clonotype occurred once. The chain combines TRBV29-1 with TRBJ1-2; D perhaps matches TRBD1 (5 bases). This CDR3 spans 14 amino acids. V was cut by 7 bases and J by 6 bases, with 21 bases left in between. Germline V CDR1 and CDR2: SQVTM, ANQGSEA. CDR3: CSGSGTAESNGYTF. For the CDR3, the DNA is TGCAGCGGGTCCGGGACGGCGGAAAGCAATGGCTACACCTTC.

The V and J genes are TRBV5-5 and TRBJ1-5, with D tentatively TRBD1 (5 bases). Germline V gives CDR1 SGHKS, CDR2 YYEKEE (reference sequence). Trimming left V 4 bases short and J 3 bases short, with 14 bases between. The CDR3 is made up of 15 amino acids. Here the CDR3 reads CASSQHDSYNQPQHF. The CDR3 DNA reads TGTGCCAGCAGCCAACATGACAGCTACAATCAGCCCCAGCATTTT.

The CDR3 nucleotides read TGTGCCAGCAGCTTAGTTGTTTTAGCCCAGGGGGAGACCCAGTACTTC. This sequence encodes CASSLVVLAQGETQYF. The chain couples TRBV7-2 to TRBJ2-5; maybe TRBD1 (6 bases). Germline loops: CDR1 SGHTA, CDR2 FQGNSA. CDR3 size: 16 residues. The germline V and J ends were trimmed by 1 base and 5 bases, with 17 bases remaining between them.

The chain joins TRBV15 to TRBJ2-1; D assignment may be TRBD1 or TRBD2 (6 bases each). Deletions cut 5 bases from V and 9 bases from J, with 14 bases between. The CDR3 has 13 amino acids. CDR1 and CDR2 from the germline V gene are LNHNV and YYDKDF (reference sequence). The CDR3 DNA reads TGTGCCACCAGCGAACTGGGGGGCGGTGAGCAGTTCTTC. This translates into CATSELGGGEQFF. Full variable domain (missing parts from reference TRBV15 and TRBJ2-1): DAMVIQNPRYQVTQFGKPVTLSCSQTLNHNVMYWYQQKSSQAPKLLFHYYDKDFNNEADTPDNFQSRRPNTSFCFLDIRSPGLGDTAMYLCATSELGGGEQFFGPGTRLTVL.

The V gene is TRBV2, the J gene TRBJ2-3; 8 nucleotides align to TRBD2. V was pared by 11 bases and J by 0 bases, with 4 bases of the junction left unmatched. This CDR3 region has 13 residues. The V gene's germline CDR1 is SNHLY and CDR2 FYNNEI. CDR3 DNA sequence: TGTGCCCCCGGGGGGGGTAGCACAGATACGCAGTATTTT. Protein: CAPGGGSTDTQYF.

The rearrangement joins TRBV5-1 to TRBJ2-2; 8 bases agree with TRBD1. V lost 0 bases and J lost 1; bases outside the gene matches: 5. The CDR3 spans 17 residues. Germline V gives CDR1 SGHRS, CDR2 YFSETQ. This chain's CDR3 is CASSLAFGQGNTGELFF. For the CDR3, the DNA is TGCGCCAGCAGCTTGGCCTTCGGACAGGGGAACACCGGGGAGCTGTTTTTT.